This entry features one T cell receptor beta chain sequence. Ten or more counts support this clonotype. The antigen it binds to is not known. No quality values exist for individual bases; no much larger clone is one base distant. The entry originates in a study of naive and memory T cell subsets listed by TCRdb under 2017. A note on the overall study: Sorted naive and memory T cell subsets from peripheral blood were analyzed in the study using a UMI-based, open-source pipeline for TCR alpha and beta sequencing. RNA was DNase-treated and reverse transcribed with TCR constant-region primers, mostly using SuperScript III. Complete agreement was observed between the functional CMV T cell responses and the IgG serology results.

Library prep was done by UMI-ligation and nested PCR. The beta constant-region primer consisted of an equimolar mixture of two oligonucleotides that together covered TRBC1 and TRBC2. Four rounds of PCR, combining the SP2 primer with nested alpha and beta constant-region primers, were used to amplify the ligated cDNA. T4 RNA ligase 1 ligated a single-stranded oligonucleotide carrying the SP2 primer and a 12-nucleotide UMI to the cDNA 3' end. Incubation of the ligation reaction lasted roughly 18-24 hours at 16 degrees C. PCR2 was usually performed as a SYBR Green qPCR and halted at a preset threshold so that over-amplification would not occur. Every purification after the first one was done using Agencourt AMPure XP magnetic beads. Libraries were quantified by Qubit and checked on a TapeStation, where a main peak was expected near 650 bp. Sequencing of the pooled libraries was done on an Illumina MiSeq using v2 2x251 paired-end kits, which typically yielded roughly 1-2.1 million reads per sample. Each sample's library went into the pool at about 4.2 nM, and roughly 5-7.5% PhiX was added to help with cluster recognition. The original methods were these. FASTQ reads processed by Demultiplexor were assigned V and J genes by Decombinator through tag matching that tolerated a single base-pair mismatch. Collapsinator used UMIs to correct both sequencing errors and frequency errors arising from PCR heterogeneity. TCRs were translated and CDR3s were extracted from the conserved cysteine to the FGXG phenylalanine by CDR3Translator, with non-productive sequences being flagged. Gini, Shannon entropy and inverse Simpson indices were calculated on repertoires subsampled to equal numbers of UMI-defined TCRs. Within the linear range, a power law was fitted by maximum likelihood to the distributions of clonotype abundance. Similar UMI counts, unique TCR numbers and clonal distributions were obtained with the pipeline and with MIGEC on one naive CD8 sample. A set of several thousand CMV-associated CDR3 sequences, compiled from VDJdb and a published dataset, was used to search the repertoires. The public sequencing data were trimmed at Q25 with fastp and processed into clonotypes with MiXCR by TCRdb, which kept only in-frame beta chains. Rows with one shared CDR3 protein collapse into an entry with the most common genes and DNA. These V and J calls are TCRdb output, not the study's own analysis. The sample table contains approximately 20,000 distinct CDR3 sequences; only one count was recorded for around 10% of them. Of the sample, about 20% is held by the ten largest clones.

Paper-wide results and their limitations: After error correction, over 95% of naive TCR sequences appeared only once, giving much steeper abundance distributions than memory subsets. TCR abundance followed a power law with an exponent that was different for naive and memory subsets but consistent across the three individuals. The repertoire findings for the naive and memory subsets could not be validated against a ground truth, as none was available. Clonotypes were defined as single alpha or beta chain sequences, not paired alpha/beta receptors. RNA-based TCR counts may be influenced by expression changes linked to T cell activation and differentiation. In both CD4 and CD8 cells, a rise in Gini index and a fall in Shannon and inverse Simpson diversity were observed from naive through CM, EM and EMRA.

From the second PCR step onward, the TCR alpha chain libraries and the TCR beta chain libraries were amplified separately. CMV status of each donor was established by measuring IFNgamma production from CD4+ T cells after fresh PBMCs were stimulated overnight with CMV viral lysate. Miltenyi beads were used first to positively select CD4 T cells, and CD8 T cells were then positively selected from the CD4-negative fraction. Cells were stained for CD3, CD4, CD8, CD45RA, CD27 and a live/dead dye and were sorted on a BD Aria II into four subsets based on CD45RA and CD27. Blood came from a few healthy volunteers, each fractionated into CD4 and CD8 T cells and then into four differentiation subsets. Around 130 ml of peripheral blood was collected from each donor, and PBMC were isolated from the blood using Ficoll-Paque PLUS density-gradient centrifugation. After sorting, cells were lysed in RLT buffer, RNA was extracted using a Qiagen RNeasy kit, and the extracted RNA was stored at -80 degrees C.

This TCR derives from a human donor in good health. Sequencing input: central memory CD8+ T cells from blood. The cell subset or site label here, explained by the study, means: central memory, CD45RA- CD27+.

The CDR3 has the sequence CASSLRLAGNLYEQYF. In nucleotides, the sequence is TGTGCCAGCAGTTTAAGGTTAGCGGGAAATCTCTACGAGCAGTACTTC. The sequence is built from TRBV27 and TRBJ2-7, with 8 bases in between that match TRBD2. Trimming removed 2 bases from V and 3 bases from J; the gene matches leave 9 bases unexplained. The cysteine opens and the phenylalanine closes a CDR3 of 16 amino acids. Only the CDR3 part of the read is kept: 48 bases, read in frame from the first base. Via the germline V gene (reference sequence), CDR1 is MNHEY and CDR2 SMNVEV.